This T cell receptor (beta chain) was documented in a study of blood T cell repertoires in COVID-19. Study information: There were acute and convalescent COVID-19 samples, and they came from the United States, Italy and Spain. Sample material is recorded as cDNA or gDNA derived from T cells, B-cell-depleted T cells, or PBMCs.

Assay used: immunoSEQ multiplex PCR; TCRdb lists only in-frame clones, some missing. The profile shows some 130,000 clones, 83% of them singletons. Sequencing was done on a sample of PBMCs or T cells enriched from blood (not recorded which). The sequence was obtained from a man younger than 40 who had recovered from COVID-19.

DNA of the CDR3: TGCAGCGTAAATGGACAGGGGACGCAGTATTTT. It codes for CSVNGQGTQYF. This chain links TRBV29-1 with TRBJ2-3; 9 nucleotides line up with TRBD1. Trimming at V came to 6 bases and at J to 9 bases, leaving 4 bases not matched to a gene. CDR1 is SQVTM and CDR2 is ANQGSEA in the germline V gene. The length of the CDR3 is 11 residues.